This T cell receptor (beta chain) emerged from a study of human T cells and chemical hapten exposure. Study observations and caveats: After DPC sensitization, TCRs above 1 in 1000 frequency showed no change. Because all patients had alopecia, their immune responses might differ from healthy ones. Counts of expanded TCRs at PT1 were positively correlated with patch test score.

The J segment lost 0 bases and the V segment lost 6 bases, leaving 9 bases of the junction unmatched. The CDR3 is 17 residues long. Germline assignment: CDR1 SNHLY and CDR2 FYNNEI. In the source study's methods: Samples held a median of 95,638 TCRs, range roughly 20,000–690,600. TCRdb used MiXCR to reprocess the RACE reads, holding one entry per CDR3 protein. The V and J calls here are based on TCRdb, not the publication. The data contain more than 110,000 distinct CDR3 sequences, over 9.5% of them seen just once; the ten biggest clones take up roughly 1.4%. This clonotype was recorded at least ten times. The antigen is unknown. Specified time point: patch test 2, 6 weeks after DPC sensitization. Treatment noted: therapeutic diphenylcyclopropenone sensitization with weekly scalp DPC.

The source is a woman aged 50 to 65 with alopecia areata. Some clones in this sample may be carry-over from other donors' samples. The genes are TRBV2 and TRBJ2-1, with TRBD2 identical over 9 bases. The input for sequencing was whole blood, taken in connection with sensitization to the hapten diphenylcyclopropenone (DPC). The CDR3 region is CASSPRTSASSYNEQFF. For the CDR3, the DNA is TGTGCCAGCAGCCCCCGGACTAGCGCTAGCTCCTACAATGAGCAGTTCTTC.